This T cell receptor (beta chain) originates from a study of cytomegalovirus exposure and HLA in healthy donors. PCR was performed using 60 Vbeta and 13 Jbeta primers. Clones were read by immunoSEQ multiplex PCR, and TCRdb kept only the in-frame ones, dropping some. Of 78,000 or so clones listed, around 62% are singletons. Study observations and caveats: Excluded: some indistinguishable V segments such as TRBV6-2 and TRBV6-3. Among TCR beta chains, those listed as cytomegalovirus-associated numbered some 170. When a later analysis compared HLA-associated TCR beta chains with equally common others, the HLA-associated chains turned out to be more clonally expanded and to have lower generation probabilities.

As concerns this clone: Its specificity is unknown.

The V gene's germline CDR1 is LNHDA and CDR2 SQIVND (reference sequence). Trimming cost V 7 bases and J 4 bases, with 17 bases left between them. CDR3 length equals 15 residues. The sequencing sample was made of PBMCs. The chain couples TRBV19 to TRBJ2-1, with a possible D match to TRBD1 (6 bases). The TCR comes from a male donor in good health and CMV-seropositive. CDR3 amino acids: CASTRAGRGYNEQFF. DNA of the CDR3: TGTGCCAGTACCAGGGCAGGAAGGGGGTACAATGAGCAGTTCTTC.